A selection of T cell receptor beta chains follows, all from one sample in a study of spatial heterogeneity in lung cancer. Each CDR3 protein gets one entry after TCRdb re-called the 5' RACE reads with MiXCR. The profile covers approximately 41,000 distinct CDR3 sequences, with roughly a tenth appearing a single time and about a sixth taken by the ten largest. The source was PBMCs, collected at follow-up. The receptors come from a female donor with early-stage non-small cell lung cancer. Both conserved end residues are part of each CDR3. Fields, in order: J gene, D gene, clone size, V gene, CDR3 protein, CDR3 DNA. A D gene is named only where the DNA matches it firmly. Only some rows state a clone size, as once, few, many or a class for expanded clones.

j_gene: TRBJ2-4
d_gene: -
abundance: medium-sized
v_gene: TRBV19
CDR3aa: CASSIARGRQSGAKNIQYF
CDR3nt: TGTGCCAGTAGTATAGCCAGAGGGAGACAGTCCGGAGCCAAAAACATTCAGTACTTC

j_gene: TRBJ2-3
d_gene: -
abundance: -
v_gene: TRBV13
CDR3aa: CASSSRQGGGTQYF
CDR3nt: TGTGCCAGCAGCTCCCGACAGGGCGGGGGTACGCAGTATTTT

j_gene: TRBJ1-2
d_gene: TRBD1
abundance: -
v_gene: TRBV6-5
CDR3aa: CASSPWTGDGYTF
CDR3nt: TGTGCCAGCAGCCCCTGGACAGGGGATGGCTACACCTTC

j_gene: TRBJ2-5
d_gene: -
abundance: many
v_gene: TRBV18
CDR3aa: CASSPTVKETQYF
CDR3nt: TGTGCCAGCTCCCCGACAGTAAAAGAGACCCAGTACTTC

j_gene: TRBJ2-5
d_gene: -
abundance: many
v_gene: TRBV4-1
CDR3aa: CASSQGRGTTQETQYF
CDR3nt: TGCGCCAGCAGCCAAGGAAGGGGGACTACCCAAGAGACCCAGTACTTC

j_gene: TRBJ1-1
d_gene: -
abundance: -
v_gene: TRBV19
CDR3aa: CASSGPDSLYTEAFF
CDR3nt: TGTGCCAGTAGTGGCCCGGACAGTCTATACACTGAAGCTTTCTTT

j_gene: TRBJ2-7
d_gene: TRBD2
abundance: many
v_gene: TRBV5-1
CDR3aa: CASSLRLASHEQYF
CDR3nt: TGCGCCAGCAGCCTGCGACTAGCCTCCCACGAGCAGTACTTC

j_gene: TRBJ1-1
d_gene: TRBD1
abundance: -
v_gene: TRBV5-1
CDR3aa: CASSRQGTNTEAFF
CDR3nt: TGCGCCAGCAGCCGACAGGGAACGAACACTGAAGCTTTCTTT

j_gene: TRBJ2-2
d_gene: TRBD2
abundance: -
v_gene: TRBV7-6
CDR3aa: CASSLGASGIVTGELFF
CDR3nt: TGTGCCAGCAGCTTAGGTGCTAGCGGGATTGTGACCGGGGAGCTGTTTTTT

j_gene: TRBJ1-6
d_gene: TRBD1
abundance: many
v_gene: TRBV20-1
CDR3aa: CSARDLRQGSSYNSPLHF
CDR3nt: TGCAGTGCTAGAGATTTAAGACAGGGGTCTTCCTATAATTCACCCCTCCACTTT

j_gene: TRBJ1-1
d_gene: -
abundance: few
v_gene: TRBV10-3
CDR3aa: CATLAANTEAFF
CDR3nt: TGTGCCACCCTGGCAGCTAACACTGAAGCTTTCTTT

j_gene: TRBJ2-3
d_gene: TRBD1
abundance: -
v_gene: TRBV4-1
CDR3aa: CASSIRDRRTDTQYF
CDR3nt: TGCGCCAGCAGCATCCGGGACAGGCGGACAGATACGCAGTATTTT

j_gene: TRBJ1-1
d_gene: -
abundance: -
v_gene: TRBV5-1
CDR3aa: CASSLDHQNTEAFF
CDR3nt: TGCGCCAGCAGCCTGGATCACCAGAACACTGAAGCTTTCTTT

j_gene: TRBJ2-3
d_gene: -
abundance: many
v_gene: TRBV10-3
CDR3aa: CAIKGAFSTDTQYF
CDR3nt: TGTGCCATCAAAGGGGCCTTTAGCACAGATACGCAGTATTTT

j_gene: TRBJ1-5
d_gene: -
abundance: many
v_gene: TRBV2
CDR3aa: CASSSGQQPQHF
CDR3nt: TGTGCCAGCAGTTCCGGACAGCAGCCCCAGCATTTT

j_gene: TRBJ2-4
d_gene: TRBD1
abundance: few
v_gene: TRBV5-4
CDR3aa: CASSILRGPKNIQYF
CDR3nt: TGTGCCAGCAGCATCCTCAGGGGGCCCAAAAACATTCAGTACTTC

j_gene: TRBJ2-2
d_gene: -
abundance: few
v_gene: TRBV28
CDR3aa: CASSLTRFYTGELFF
CDR3nt: TGTGCCAGCAGTTTGACCCGATTTTACACCGGGGAGCTGTTTTTT

j_gene: TRBJ1-1
d_gene: -
abundance: few
v_gene: TRBV20-1
CDR3aa: CSAGGGAGTEAFF
CDR3nt: TGCAGTGCGGGTGGGGGCGCGGGCACTGAAGCTTTCTTT

j_gene: TRBJ2-3
d_gene: TRBD2
abundance: few
v_gene: TRBV20-1
CDR3aa: CSASESGGVTDTQYF
CDR3nt: TGCAGTGCAAGCGAGAGCGGGGGGGTCACAGATACGCAGTATTTT

j_gene: TRBJ1-2
d_gene: -
abundance: once
v_gene: TRBV12-3/TRBV12-4
CDR3aa: CASSGGYGYTF
CDR3nt: TGTGCCAGCAGTGGCGGGTATGGCTACACCTTC

j_gene: TRBJ2-1
d_gene: TRBD1
abundance: -
v_gene: TRBV20-1
CDR3aa: CSARDGTGGSEQFF
CDR3nt: TGCAGTGCTAGAGACGGTACAGGGGGAAGTGAGCAGTTCTTC

j_gene: TRBJ2-1
d_gene: -
abundance: many
v_gene: TRBV11-2
CDR3aa: CASSLVQTGHEQFF
CDR3nt: TGTGCCAGCAGCTTAGTCCAAACAGGGCACGAGCAGTTCTTC

j_gene: TRBJ2-1
d_gene: TRBD1
abundance: many
v_gene: TRBV7-2
CDR3aa: CASSSDRDRGHSEQFF
CDR3nt: TGTGCCAGCAGCTCCGACCGGGACAGGGGGCATAGTGAGCAGTTCTTC

j_gene: TRBJ1-2
d_gene: TRBD1
abundance: -
v_gene: TRBV5-1
CDR3aa: CASSPGTASSTF
CDR3nt: TGCGCCAGCAGCCCCGGGACAGCGAGCTCGACCTTC

j_gene: TRBJ2-7
d_gene: -
abundance: medium-sized
v_gene: TRBV20-1
CDR3aa: CSARDYPEQYF
CDR3nt: TGCAGTGCTAGAGATTATCCCGAGCAGTACTTC

j_gene: TRBJ2-3
d_gene: TRBD2
abundance: -
v_gene: TRBV11-2
CDR3aa: CASSLVSGAQYF
CDR3nt: TGTGCCAGCAGCTTAGTGAGCGGGGCGCAGTATTTT

j_gene: TRBJ1-1
d_gene: -
abundance: many
v_gene: TRBV9
CDR3aa: CASSVGAGDAGTEAFF
CDR3nt: TGTGCCAGCAGCGTAGGGGCCGGGGATGCGGGCACTGAAGCTTTCTTT

j_gene: TRBJ1-6
d_gene: -
abundance: few
v_gene: TRBV19
CDR3aa: CASSIRLTVENSPLHF
CDR3nt: TGTGCCAGTAGTATTAGATTGACAGTTGAAAATTCACCCCTCCACTTT

j_gene: TRBJ2-2
d_gene: TRBD1
abundance: few
v_gene: TRBV9
CDR3aa: CASSVETGATGELFF
CDR3nt: TGTGCCAGCAGCGTAGAAACAGGGGCCACCGGGGAGCTGTTTTTT

j_gene: TRBJ2-1
d_gene: TRBD2
abundance: few
v_gene: TRBV29-1
CDR3aa: CSVERGTSGVHNEQFF
CDR3nt: TGCAGCGTTGAAAGAGGGACTAGCGGGGTTCACAATGAGCAGTTCTTC

j_gene: TRBJ2-1
d_gene: -
abundance: -
v_gene: TRBV6-2/TRBV6-3
CDR3aa: CASTATRLVRDEQFF
CDR3nt: TGTGCCAGCACCGCAACCCGGCTTGTCCGGGATGAGCAGTTCTTC

j_gene: TRBJ2-7
d_gene: TRBD1
abundance: -
v_gene: TRBV10-3
CDR3aa: CAISGGTGFGEQYF
CDR3nt: TGTGCCATCAGTGGCGGGACAGGGTTTGGCGAGCAGTACTTC

j_gene: TRBJ2-1
d_gene: -
abundance: few
v_gene: TRBV5-6
CDR3aa: CASSLYLRDEQFF
CDR3nt: TGTGCCAGCAGCTTGTACCTACGCGATGAGCAGTTCTTC

j_gene: TRBJ2-5
d_gene: -
abundance: many
v_gene: TRBV4-1
CDR3aa: CASSQEGRQETQYF
CDR3nt: TGCGCCAGCAGCCAAGAGGGGCGGCAAGAGACCCAGTACTTC

j_gene: TRBJ2-3
d_gene: -
abundance: -
v_gene: TRBV5-1
CDR3aa: CTSSLAGPRVDTQYF
CDR3nt: TGCACCAGCAGCTTGGCGGGCCCCAGGGTAGATACGCAGTATTTT

j_gene: TRBJ2-4
d_gene: -
abundance: -
v_gene: TRBV7-2
CDR3aa: CASSPVRGGAKNIQYF
CDR3nt: TGTGCCAGCAGCCCAGTAAGGGGTGGCGCCAAAAACATTCAGTACTTC

j_gene: TRBJ2-5
d_gene: -
abundance: many
v_gene: TRBV28
CDR3aa: CASSLDSIQETQYF
CDR3nt: TGTGCCAGCAGTTTAGATAGCATTCAAGAGACCCAGTACTTC

j_gene: TRBJ1-4
d_gene: -
abundance: few
v_gene: TRBV20-1
CDR3aa: CSARDQGAGEKLFF
CDR3nt: TGCAGTGCTAGAGATCAAGGGGCGGGTGAAAAACTGTTTTTT

j_gene: TRBJ1-2
d_gene: TRBD1
abundance: -
v_gene: TRBV6-2/TRBV6-3
CDR3aa: CASSYQDRVRLGYTF
CDR3nt: TGTGCCAGCAGTTACCAGGACAGGGTGAGGCTTGGCTACACCTTC

j_gene: TRBJ2-2
d_gene: -
abundance: many
v_gene: TRBV2
CDR3aa: CASSEDRNTGELFF
CDR3nt: TGTGCCAGCAGTGAAGACAGAAACACCGGGGAGCTGTTTTTT

j_gene: TRBJ1-1
d_gene: -
abundance: many
v_gene: TRBV27
CDR3aa: CASSLYMNTEAFF
CDR3nt: TGTGCCAGCAGTTTATACATGAACACTGAAGCTTTCTTT

j_gene: TRBJ2-5
d_gene: TRBD2
abundance: many
v_gene: TRBV28
CDR3aa: CASSGSGTSQETQYF
CDR3nt: TGTGCCAGCAGTGGATCCGGGACTAGCCAAGAGACCCAGTACTTC

j_gene: TRBJ1-3
d_gene: -
abundance: -
v_gene: TRBV7-9
CDR3aa: CASSPRGGSGNTIYF
CDR3nt: TGTGCCAGCTCCCCTCGGGGTGGCTCTGGAAACACCATATATTTT

j_gene: TRBJ2-2
d_gene: -
abundance: many
v_gene: TRBV5-6
CDR3aa: CASSPTRPNTGELFF
CDR3nt: TGTGCCAGCAGCCCGACTAGACCGAACACCGGGGAGCTGTTTTTT

j_gene: TRBJ2-2
d_gene: -
abundance: -
v_gene: TRBV2
CDR3aa: CASNEEFTGELFF
CDR3nt: TGTGCCAGCAATGAGGAGTTCACCGGGGAGCTGTTTTTT

j_gene: TRBJ1-4
d_gene: -
abundance: many
v_gene: TRBV7-8
CDR3aa: CASSLSRGRSNEKLFF
CDR3nt: TGTGCCAGCAGCTTAAGTCGGGGGCGATCTAATGAAAAACTGTTTTTT

j_gene: TRBJ2-3
d_gene: TRBD2
abundance: few
v_gene: TRBV6-4
CDR3aa: CASSGTSGADTQYF
CDR3nt: TGTGCCAGCAGTGGGACTAGCGGGGCAGATACGCAGTATTTT

j_gene: TRBJ2-5
d_gene: -
abundance: few
v_gene: TRBV7-8
CDR3aa: CASSLLSGETQYF
CDR3nt: TGTGCCAGCAGCTTATTGTCCGGGGAGACCCAGTACTTC

j_gene: TRBJ1-1
d_gene: -
abundance: few
v_gene: TRBV20-1
CDR3aa: CSARMILGGTEAFF
CDR3nt: TGCAGTGCTAGAATGATCTTGGGGGGCACTGAAGCTTTCTTT

j_gene: TRBJ2-5
d_gene: -
abundance: few
v_gene: TRBV6-5
CDR3aa: CASSKAETQYF
CDR3nt: TGTGCCAGCAGTAAGGCGGAGACCCAGTACTTC

j_gene: TRBJ2-2
d_gene: TRBD2
abundance: many
v_gene: TRBV7-2
CDR3aa: CASSLALAAPTGELFF
CDR3nt: TGTGCCAGCAGCTTAGCCCTAGCGGCGCCCACCGGGGAGCTGTTTTTT

j_gene: TRBJ2-1
d_gene: TRBD1
abundance: many
v_gene: TRBV7-2
CDR3aa: CASSLDRGSYNEQFF
CDR3nt: TGTGCCAGCAGCTTGGACAGGGGCTCCTACAATGAGCAGTTCTTC

j_gene: TRBJ2-7
d_gene: -
abundance: -
v_gene: TRBV21-1
CDR3aa: CASSKRGLSYEQYF
CDR3nt: TGTGCCAGCAGCAAACGCGGCCTCTCCTACGAGCAGTACTTC